Reported below is one TCR beta chain. Which antigen it targets is not known. The sample comes from a study of monozygotic twins with inflammatory bowel disease (dated by TCRdb to the late 2010s). Concerning the study at large: A total of around 30 monozygotic twin pairs were included in the full study, comprising nine German pairs (four IBD-concordant, five IBD-discordant) and 19 IBD-discordant Danish pairs. Each individual had, on average, about 151 000 unique TCRalpha sequences and 181 000 unique TCRbeta sequences available for analysis. The search for disease-associated traits relied mainly on comparing IBD patients with their genetically identical healthy co-twins within discordant pairs. The paper as a whole reports these results and caveats: IBD patients had lower TCRbeta repertoire diversity, measured by the inverse Simpson index, than their healthy co-twins. Background noise and inter-individual variability may have been introduced into the repertoires by the differing immunosuppressive treatments among patients. Repertoire similarity did not differ between concordant and discordant twins, which could be due to limited statistical power. Fewer clonotypes were shared with other individuals by IBD patients than by healthy twins, most markedly in patients showing signs of disease activity. The results gave no support for a single strong signal or clonotype linked to IBD. Distinction between different T cell subtypes could not be achieved in the analysis.

The library was produced with 5' RACE. The input for every TCR library was around 4,000 ng of total RNA. For each sample, cDNA synthesis was carried out in eight separate reactions using SMARTScribe reverse transcriptase. Unique molecular identifiers containing a 6-nucleotide sample barcode were introduced through template switching during cDNA synthesis. Two nested PCRs of approximately 16 and 10 cycles amplified the TCRalpha and TCRbeta cDNA, and bead purification followed each PCR. Before amplification, the cDNA was treated with uracil DNA-glycosylase and purified using the QIAquick PCR purification kit. The second PCR was the step at which Illumina TruSeq-compatible adapters and sample-specific barcodes were added. TapeStation and Qubit were used to check library quality and concentration, and around 4.5 ng of each library went into the pool. The pooled libraries were sequenced with 2 x 100 bp reads and custom sequencing primers on an Illumina HiSeq2500 single-index Rapid Run. The authors processed their data as follows. UMI-based consensus assembly with MiGEC version 1.2.6 was used to correct PCR and sequencing errors. V(D)J alignment, clonotype assembly and CDR3 extraction were performed with MiXCR version 2.1.1. To normalise gene usage, clonotype sharing and MAIT/NKT TCR abundance, the analysis used the top 1000, 10 000 and 20 000 clonotypes per sample. Diversity was computed as the inverse Simpson index with the vegan R package after downsampling to 27 000 UMIs. Paired Mann-Whitney U tests were applied to discordant twin pairs, with Benjamini-Hochberg correction for multiple testing. TCRdb reprocessed the reads into one record per CDR3 protein sequence, lacking DNA. These V and J calls rely on TCRdb rather than the paper's analysis. The sample table includes approximately 400,000 distinct CDR3 sequences. The top ten hold more than 2% of the sample.

From each donor, a 2.5 ml peripheral blood sample was drawn into PAXgene tubes and stored at -80 degrees C. Without any T cell sorting, total RNA was extracted from whole blood using the PAXgene blood miRNA kit on an automated QIAcube. Deep TCRalpha and TCRbeta repertoire profiling with unique molecular barcoding was performed on peripheral blood of monozygotic twin pairs concordant or discordant for inflammatory bowel disease. For every twin pair, smoking habits were documented, and each individual was categorised as a current, former or never smoker. In the germline V gene, CDR1 corresponds to SGHTA and CDR2 to FQGNSA. From cysteine to phenylalanine, the CDR3 is 14 amino acids long. DNA is not recorded here.

The sample taken for sequencing was blood. This clonotype was sampled from a human donor with ulcerative colitis or Crohn's disease, or a healthy co-twin of an affected twin (not recorded which). The sequence links TRBV7-2 to TRBJ2-5; TCRdb picks TRBD2, but there is no DNA to check that call. The CDR3 region reads CASSLGAVPETQYF.